This T cell receptor (beta chain) comes out of a study of T-cell reconstitution after alpha-beta-depleted transplantation in children. Whole-study results and caveats: Certain patients had high TCRbeta diversity at day 60, and it came from recipient T cells and thymic progenitors that survived. Several hundred expanded graft clones reportedly supplied alpha-beta T cells about two months after transplant. Newly generated T cells supplied most T-cell counts and diversity one year post-transplant.

The TCRbeta library incorporated unique molecular identifiers. Each CDR3 protein is one row after TCRdb ran MiXCR on the PCR reads. The profile shows about 580,000 distinct CDR3 sequences, 27% of them singletons. This clonotype was counted a few times. Its antigen is not known. The CDR3 covers 15 residues. The ends were cut back, 1 base at V and 2 bases at J, with 11 bases in the middle. Germline CDR1 is SGHAT and CDR2 is FQNNGV. The sequence came from a boy under three years old with Wiskott-Aldrich syndrome, due to receive a stem cell transplant. Sequenced here: PBMCs, sampled before TCRalphabeta/CD19-depleted stem cell transplant. The chain employs TRBV11-2 and TRBJ1-2; TRBD1 is a possible D gene (5 bases). CDR3 sequence (DNA): TGTGCCAGCAGCTTAGTTGGGGGTCGGAACTATGGCTACACCTTC. Encoded protein: CASSLVGGRNYGYTF.